Below are 4 T cell receptor beta chains sequenced from a single sample in a study of blood T cell repertoires in COVID-19. Here immunoSEQ multiplex PCR was the method, and the copy in TCRdb shows in-frame clones only, minus some. The sample lists about 25,000 clones, nearly 90% occurring once. Sequencing was performed on peripheral blood. Source of these receptors: a human donor in a cohort sampled during active COVID-19.

The V gene is TRBV6-2 or TRBV6-3, the J gene TRBJ1-1; D remains unclear. V lost 5 bases and J 4 bases, leaving 20 bases between the germline ends. The germline V gene has CDR1 MNHEY and CDR2 SVGEGT. This CDR3 contains 16 residues. The CDR3 region has the DNA TGTGCCAGCAGTGTCAGGATGGGCTCCTTGGGCACTGAAGCTTTCTTT. Translation gives CASSVRMGSLGTEAFF.

V is TRBV24-1 and J is TRBJ2-5; D unclear. V lost 4 bases and J 3 bases, leaving 17 bases between the germline ends. The CDR3 extends over 16 amino acids. Per germline, CDR1 KGHDR and CDR2 SFDVKD. The CDR3 is CATSDLQRYIKETQYF. As DNA, the CDR3 is TGTGCCACCAGTGACCTGCAGCGATACATAAAAGAGACCCAGTACTTC.

The rearrangement links TRBV29-1 to TRBJ1-2; 8 bases fit TRBD1. Trimming took 6 bases from V and 6 from J; bases not matched to a gene: 6. This CDR3 region has 12 residues. Germline V gene lookup returns CDR1 SQVTM and CDR2 ANQGSEA. The CDR3 is CSVSTGVHGYTF. The DNA for the CDR3 is TGCAGCGTCTCGACAGGGGTTCATGGCTACACCTTC.

The V and J genes are TRBV24-1 and TRBJ2-3, with TRBD2 matching over 11 bases. CDR1 and CDR2 from the germline V gene are KGHDR and SFDVKD. CDR3 length: 17 residues. V gave up 3 bases and J gave up 5 bases; unmatched junction bases: 9. This CDR3 is CATSDITSGSRGDTQYF. In nucleotides, the CDR3 is TGTGCCACCAGTGATATTACTAGCGGGAGTCGGGGAGATACGCAGTATTTT.